This passage covers 2 T cell receptor beta chains from one sample sequenced in a study of T cells in localized non-small cell lung cancer. Sequencing used immunoSEQ multiplex PCR; TCRdb keeps in-frame clones, though not all of them. This repertoire shows tens of thousands of clones, about 88% found once; its top ten account for around 7%. The sample consisted of peripheral blood, taken before any cancer treatment. Every receptor here comes from a woman aged 18-49 years with stage III lung adenocarcinoma.

This chain joins TRBV9 and TRBJ1-2; D is perhaps TRBD1 (6 bases). The CDR3 sequence is 13 residues long. Germline V lookup: CDR1 SGDLS, CDR2 YYNGEE. The V end was cut by 0 bases, the J end by 8 bases, with 11 bases between. CDR3 residues: CASSVVPGEGYTF. CDR3 in DNA: TGTGCCAGCAGCGTAGTCCCAGGGGAGGGCTACACCTTC.

The chain has TRBV7-9 and TRBJ2-5, with unresolved D. Trimming cost V 7 bases and J 1 base, with 4 bases left between them. The length of the CDR3 is 11 residues. Germline V gives CDR1 SEHNR, CDR2 FQNEAQ (reference sequence). The CDR3 region has the DNA TGTGCCAGCACCCCCCAAGAGACCCAGTACTTC. Encoded protein: CASTPQETQYF.